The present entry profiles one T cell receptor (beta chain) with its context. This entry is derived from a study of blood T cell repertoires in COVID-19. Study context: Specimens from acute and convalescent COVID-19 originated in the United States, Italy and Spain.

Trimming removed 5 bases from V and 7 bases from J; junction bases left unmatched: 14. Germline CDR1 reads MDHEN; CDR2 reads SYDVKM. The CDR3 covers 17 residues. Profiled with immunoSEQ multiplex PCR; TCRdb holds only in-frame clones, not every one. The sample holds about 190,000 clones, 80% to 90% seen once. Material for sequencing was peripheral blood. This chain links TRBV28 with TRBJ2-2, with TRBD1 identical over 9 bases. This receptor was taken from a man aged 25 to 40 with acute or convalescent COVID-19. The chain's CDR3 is CASSQRLYRGRNGELFF. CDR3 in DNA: TGTGCCAGCAGTCAACGCCTATACAGGGGGCGAAACGGGGAGCTGTTTTTT.